The entry below describes one T cell receptor (beta chain). This sample was included in a study of long-term antiretroviral therapy in people with HIV. A v3.0 immunoSEQ assay was performed at survey level. Some clones are missing from TCRdb's copy, which holds only in-frame ones; the method was immunoSEQ multiplex PCR. The table records roughly 7,400 clones, 73% of them present only once. The receptor was isolated from a man aged 35 to 55 with HIV. The starting material was unsorted PBMCs, obtained 0.2 years after starting antiretroviral therapy.

CDR3 sequence reads: CASSYGGQGPNTEAFF. As DNA, the CDR3 is TGTGCCAGCAGTTACGGGGGACAGGGACCGAACACTGAAGCTTTCTTT. The V call is TRBV6-6, the J call TRBJ1-1; 9 bases map to TRBD1. V lost 2 bases to trimming and J lost 1 base; unmatched junction nucleotides: 5. This CDR3 is built from 16 residues. Germline CDR1 is MNHNY and CDR2 is SVGAGI (reference sequence).